This T cell receptor (beta chain) was sequenced in a study of identical twins. TCRdb reprocessed the 5' RACE reads with MiXCR, giving one entry per CDR3 protein. The sample has 200,000 to 300,000 distinct CDR3 sequences, 6.5% to 9% seen once; the top ten hold approximately 5.4%. Germline trimming cut 0 bases from V and 8 bases from J; bases unmatched to any gene: 10. This CDR3 is built from 16 residues. Germline values: CDR1 MGHRA, CDR2 YSYEKL. Study observations and caveats: The authors noted that invariant MAIT and iNKT cells could partly confound zero-insertion analyses.

Details on this clonotype: Its antigen remains unknown.

Separately, the same data were catalogued under a study of yellow fever vaccine responses in identical twins.

The sample was CD8+ T cells sorted from blood. This clonotype originated in a woman under 30 in good health. The chain recombines TRBV4-1 with TRBJ2-4; the match to TRBD2 covers 7 bases. The CDR3 region is CASSQDLMGGSDIQYF. Here the CDR3 DNA reads TGCGCCAGCAGCCAAGATCTTATGGGGGGGAGTGACATTCAGTACTTC.